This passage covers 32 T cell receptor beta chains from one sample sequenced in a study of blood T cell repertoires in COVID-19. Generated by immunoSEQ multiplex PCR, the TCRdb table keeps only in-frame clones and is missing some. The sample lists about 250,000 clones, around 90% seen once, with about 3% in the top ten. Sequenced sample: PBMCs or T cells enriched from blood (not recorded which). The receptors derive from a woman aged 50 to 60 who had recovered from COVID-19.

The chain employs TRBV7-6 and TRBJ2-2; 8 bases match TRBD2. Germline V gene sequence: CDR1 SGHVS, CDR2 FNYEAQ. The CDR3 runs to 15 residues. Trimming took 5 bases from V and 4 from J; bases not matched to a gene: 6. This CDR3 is CASSRGAGGTGELFF. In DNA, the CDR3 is TGTGCCAGCAGCCGGGGTGCGGGGGGCACCGGGGAGCTGTTTTTT.

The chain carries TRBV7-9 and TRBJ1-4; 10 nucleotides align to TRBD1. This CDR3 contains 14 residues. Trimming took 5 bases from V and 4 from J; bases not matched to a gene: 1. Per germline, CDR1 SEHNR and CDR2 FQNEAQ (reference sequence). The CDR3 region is CASSRTGGNEKLFF. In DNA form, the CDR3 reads TGTGCCAGCAGCCGGACAGGGGGTAATGAAAAACTGTTTTTT.

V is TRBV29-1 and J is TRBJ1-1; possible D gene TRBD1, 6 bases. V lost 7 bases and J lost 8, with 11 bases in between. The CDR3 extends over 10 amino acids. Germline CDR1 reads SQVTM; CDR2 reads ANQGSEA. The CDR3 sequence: CSARQVEAFF. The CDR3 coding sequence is TGCAGCGCCCGACAGGTCGAAGCTTTCTTT.

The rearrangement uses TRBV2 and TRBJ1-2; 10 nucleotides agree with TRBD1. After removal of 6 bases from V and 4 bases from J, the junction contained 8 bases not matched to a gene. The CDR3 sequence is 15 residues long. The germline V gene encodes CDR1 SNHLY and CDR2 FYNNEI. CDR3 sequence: CASSKDRGLTYGYTF. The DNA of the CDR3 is TGTGCCAGCAGCAAAGACAGGGGGCTAACCTATGGCTACACCTTC. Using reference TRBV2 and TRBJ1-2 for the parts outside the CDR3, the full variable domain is EPEVTQTPSHQVTQMGQEVILRCVPISNHLYFYWYRQILGQKVEFLVSFYNNEISEKSEIFDDQFSVERPDGSNFTLKIRSTKLEDSAMYFCASSKDRGLTYGYTFGSGTRLTVV.

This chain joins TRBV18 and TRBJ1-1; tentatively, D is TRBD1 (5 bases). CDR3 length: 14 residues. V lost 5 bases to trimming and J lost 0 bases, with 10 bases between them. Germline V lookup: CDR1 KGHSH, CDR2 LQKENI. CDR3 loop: CASSKDRMNTEAFF. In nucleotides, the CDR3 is TGTGCCAGCTCAAAAGACAGAATGAACACTGAAGCTTTCTTT. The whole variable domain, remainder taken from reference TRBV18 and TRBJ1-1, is NAGVMQNPRHLVRRRGQEARLRCSPMKGHSHVYWYRQLPEEGLKFMVYLQKENIIDESGMPKERFSAEFPKEGPSILRIQQVVRGDSAAYFCASSKDRMNTEAFFGQGTRLTVV.

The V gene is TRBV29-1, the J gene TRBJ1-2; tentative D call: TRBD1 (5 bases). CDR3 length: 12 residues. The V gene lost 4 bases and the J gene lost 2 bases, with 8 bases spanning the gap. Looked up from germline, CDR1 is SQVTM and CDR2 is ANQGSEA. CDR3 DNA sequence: TGCAGCGTTGTCAGGGTGAACTATGGCTACACCTTC. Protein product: CSVVRVNYGYTF.

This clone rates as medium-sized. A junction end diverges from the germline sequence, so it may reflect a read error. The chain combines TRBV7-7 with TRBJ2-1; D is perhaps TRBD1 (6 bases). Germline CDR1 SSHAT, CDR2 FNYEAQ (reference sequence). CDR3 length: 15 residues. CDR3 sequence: CASSPSGGNYNEQFF. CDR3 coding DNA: TGTGCTAGCAGCCCTAGTGGGGGCAACTACAATGAGCAGTTCTTC.

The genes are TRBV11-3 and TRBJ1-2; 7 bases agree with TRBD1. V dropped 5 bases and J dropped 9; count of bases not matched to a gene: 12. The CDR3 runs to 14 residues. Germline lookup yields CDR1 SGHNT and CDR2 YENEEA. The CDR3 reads CASSVGQWYLCYTF. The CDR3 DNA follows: TGTGCCAGCAGCGTGGGACAGTGGTACCTGTGCTACACCTTC.

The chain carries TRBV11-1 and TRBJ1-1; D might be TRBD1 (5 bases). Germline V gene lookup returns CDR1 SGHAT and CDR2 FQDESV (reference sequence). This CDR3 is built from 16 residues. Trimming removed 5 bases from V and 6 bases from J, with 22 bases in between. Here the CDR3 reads CASSTPGLGAQAEAFF. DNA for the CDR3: TGTGCCAGCAGCACGCCGGGCCTTGGGGCCCAGGCTGAAGCTTTCTTT. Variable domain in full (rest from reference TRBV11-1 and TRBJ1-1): EAEVAQSPRYKITEKSQAVAFWCDPISGHATLYWYRQILGQGPELLVQFQDESVVDDSQLPKDRFSAERLKGVDSTLKIQPAELGDSAMYLCASSTPGLGAQAEAFFGQGTRLTVV.

The chain's CDR3 is CASRPSGQVSYGEQYF. The CDR3 DNA is TGTGCCAGCAGGCCGAGCGGACAGGTTTCCTACGGGGAGCAGTACTTC. The rearrangement links TRBV7-9 to TRBJ2-7; TRBD1 matches 7 bases. Trimming took 6 bases from V and 7 from J; bases not matched to a gene: 18. The CDR3 consists of 16 residues. CDR1 is SEHNR and CDR2 is FQNEAQ in the germline V gene (reference sequence).

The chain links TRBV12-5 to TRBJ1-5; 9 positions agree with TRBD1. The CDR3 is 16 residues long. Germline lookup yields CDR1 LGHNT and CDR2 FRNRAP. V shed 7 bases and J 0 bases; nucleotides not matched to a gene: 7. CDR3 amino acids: CASDVQGAISNQPQHF. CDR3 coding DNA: TGTGCTAGTGACGTACAGGGGGCCATTAGCAATCAGCCCCAGCATTTT.

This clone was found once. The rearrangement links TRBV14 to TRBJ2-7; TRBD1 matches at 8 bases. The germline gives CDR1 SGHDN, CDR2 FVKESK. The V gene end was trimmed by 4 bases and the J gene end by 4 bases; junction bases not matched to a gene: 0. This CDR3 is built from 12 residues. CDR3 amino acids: CASSRQGYEQYF. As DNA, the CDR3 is TGTGCCAGCAGCCGACAGGGGTACGAGCAGTACTTC. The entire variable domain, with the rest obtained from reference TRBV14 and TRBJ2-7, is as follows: EAGVTQFPSHSVIEKGQTVTLRCDPISGHDNLYWYRRVMGKEIKFLLHFVKESKQDESGMPNNRFLAERTGGTYSTLKVQPAELEDSGVYFCASSRQGYEQYFGPGTRLTVT.

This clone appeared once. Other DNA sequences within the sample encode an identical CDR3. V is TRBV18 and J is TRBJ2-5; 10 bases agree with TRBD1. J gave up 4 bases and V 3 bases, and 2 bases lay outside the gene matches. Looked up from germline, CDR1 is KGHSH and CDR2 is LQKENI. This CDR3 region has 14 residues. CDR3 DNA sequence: TGTGCCAGCTCACCGACAGGGGGCTTAGAGACCCAGTACTTC. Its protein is CASSPTGGLETQYF.

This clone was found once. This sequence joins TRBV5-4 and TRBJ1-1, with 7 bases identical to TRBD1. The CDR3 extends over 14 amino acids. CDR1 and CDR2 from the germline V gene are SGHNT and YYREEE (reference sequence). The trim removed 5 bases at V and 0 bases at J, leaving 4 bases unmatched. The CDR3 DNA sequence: TGTGCCAGCAGAAAGGGGGCTCTGAACACTGAAGCTTTCTTT. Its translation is CASRKGALNTEAFF.

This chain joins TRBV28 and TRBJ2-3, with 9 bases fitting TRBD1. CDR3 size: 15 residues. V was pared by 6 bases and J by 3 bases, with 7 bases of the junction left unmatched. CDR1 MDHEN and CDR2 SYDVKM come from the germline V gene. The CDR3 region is CASRTRDRDTDTQYF. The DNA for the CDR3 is TGTGCCAGCAGGACCCGGGACAGGGATACAGATACGCAGTATTTT.

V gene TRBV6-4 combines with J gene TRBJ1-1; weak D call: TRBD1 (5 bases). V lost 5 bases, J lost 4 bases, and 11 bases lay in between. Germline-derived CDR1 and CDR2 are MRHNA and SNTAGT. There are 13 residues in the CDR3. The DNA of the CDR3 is TGTGCCAGCAGTACGCAGGGAGGCACTGAAGCTTTCTTT. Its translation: CASSTQGGTEAFF.

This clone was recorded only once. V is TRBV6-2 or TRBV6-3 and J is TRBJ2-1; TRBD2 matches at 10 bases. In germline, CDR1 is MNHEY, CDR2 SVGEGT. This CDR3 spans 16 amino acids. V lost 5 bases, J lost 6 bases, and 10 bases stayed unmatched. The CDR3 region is CASSPPVAGGSNEQFF. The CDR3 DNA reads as TGTGCCAGCAGTCCCCCCGTAGCGGGAGGTAGCAATGAGCAGTTCTTC.

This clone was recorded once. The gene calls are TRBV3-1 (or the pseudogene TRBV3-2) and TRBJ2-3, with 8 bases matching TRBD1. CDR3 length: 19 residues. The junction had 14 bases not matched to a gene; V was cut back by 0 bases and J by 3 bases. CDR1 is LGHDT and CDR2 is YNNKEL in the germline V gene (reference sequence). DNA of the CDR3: TGTGCCAGCAGCCAAGATAGGAGTATGGGACAGGATTCAACAGATACGCAGTATTTT. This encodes CASSQDRSMGQDSTDTQYF.

The CDR3 spells CASSPEAGYNSPLHF. DNA for the CDR3: TGTGCCAGCAGCCCGGAAGCCGGGTACAATTCACCCCTCCACTTT. The chain carries TRBV7-2 and TRBJ1-6; no firm D call. This CDR3 spans 15 amino acids. Trimming took 5 bases from V and 7 from J, leaving 15 bases between them. Germline CDR1 reads SGHTA; CDR2 reads FQGNSA.

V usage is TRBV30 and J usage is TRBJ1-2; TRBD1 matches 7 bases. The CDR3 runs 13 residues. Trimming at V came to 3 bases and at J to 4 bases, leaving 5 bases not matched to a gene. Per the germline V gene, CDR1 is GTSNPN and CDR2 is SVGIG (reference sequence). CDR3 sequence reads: CAWSTGAGYGYTF. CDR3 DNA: TGTGCCTGGAGCACAGGGGCCGGCTATGGCTACACCTTC.

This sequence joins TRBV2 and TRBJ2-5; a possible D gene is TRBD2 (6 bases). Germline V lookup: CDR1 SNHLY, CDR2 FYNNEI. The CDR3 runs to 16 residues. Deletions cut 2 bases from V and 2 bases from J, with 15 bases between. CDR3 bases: TGTGCCAGCAGTGAACGATCGGGGGTCGGGCAAGAGACCCAGTACTTC. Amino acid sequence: CASSERSGVGQETQYF.

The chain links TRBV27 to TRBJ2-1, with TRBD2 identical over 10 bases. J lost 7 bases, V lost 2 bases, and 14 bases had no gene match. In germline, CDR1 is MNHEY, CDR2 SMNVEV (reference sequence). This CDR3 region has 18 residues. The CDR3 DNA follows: TGTGCCAGCAGTTTAAATGCGGTTGCTAGCGGGAGCTGGAATGAGCAGTTCTTC. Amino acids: CASSLNAVASGSWNEQFF.

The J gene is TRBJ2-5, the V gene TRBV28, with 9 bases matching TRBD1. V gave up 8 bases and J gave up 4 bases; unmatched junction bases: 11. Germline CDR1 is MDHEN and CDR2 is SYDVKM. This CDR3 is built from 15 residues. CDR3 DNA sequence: TGTGCCAGCTATTCCCGGACAGGGGTCGTAGAGACCCAGTACTTC. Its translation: CASYSRTGVVETQYF.

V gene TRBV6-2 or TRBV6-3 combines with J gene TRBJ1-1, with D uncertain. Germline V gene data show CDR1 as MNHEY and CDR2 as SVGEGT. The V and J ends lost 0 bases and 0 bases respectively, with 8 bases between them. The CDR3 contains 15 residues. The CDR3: CASSYSERVNTEAFF. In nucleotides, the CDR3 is TGTGCCAGCAGTTACTCTGAACGGGTGAACACTGAAGCTTTCTTT.

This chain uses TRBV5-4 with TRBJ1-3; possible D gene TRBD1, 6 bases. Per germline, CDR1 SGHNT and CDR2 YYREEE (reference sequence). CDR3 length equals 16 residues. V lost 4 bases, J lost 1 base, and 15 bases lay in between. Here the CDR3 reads CASSPDWGRSGNTIYF. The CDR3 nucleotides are TGTGCCAGCAGCCCCGACTGGGGGCGGTCTGGAAACACCATATATTTT. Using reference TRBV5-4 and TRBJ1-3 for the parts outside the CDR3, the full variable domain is ETGVTQSPTHLIKTRGQQVTLRCSSQSGHNTVSWYQQALGQGPQFIFQYYREEENGRGNFPPRFSGLQFPNYSSELNVNALELDDSALYLCASSPDWGRSGNTIYFGEGSWLTVV.

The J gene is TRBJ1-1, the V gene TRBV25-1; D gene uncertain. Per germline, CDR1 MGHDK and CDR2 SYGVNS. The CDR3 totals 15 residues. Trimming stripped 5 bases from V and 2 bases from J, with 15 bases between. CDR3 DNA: TGTGCCAGCAGTAAAACGACTGGCGGAAACACTGAAGCTTTCTTT. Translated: CASSKTTGGNTEAFF.

The CDR3 region is CASSQGREAFF. In nucleotides, the CDR3 is TGTGCCAGCAGCCAAGGGAGGGAAGCTTTCTTT. The chain is built from TRBV6-5 and TRBJ1-1; no clear D gene. V was shortened by 6 bases and J by 8 bases, with 10 bases between the two germline ends. Germline V gives CDR1 MNHEY, CDR2 SVGAGI. The CDR3 totals 11 residues.

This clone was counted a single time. DNA of the CDR3: TGTGCCAGTAGTGACCCAAGCCGGGGCTACGAGCAGTACTTC. Translated: CASSDPSRGYEQYF. This chain links TRBV19 with TRBJ2-7, with a tentative D call TRBD2 (5 bases). The V end was cut by 5 bases, the J end by 3 bases, with 14 bases between. Germline CDR1 is LNHDA and CDR2 is SQIVND (reference sequence). The CDR3 extends over 14 amino acids.

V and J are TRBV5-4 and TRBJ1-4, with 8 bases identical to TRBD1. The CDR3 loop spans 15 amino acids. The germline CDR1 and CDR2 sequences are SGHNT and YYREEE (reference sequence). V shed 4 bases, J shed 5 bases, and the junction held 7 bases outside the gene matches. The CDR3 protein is CASSPGQARNEKLFF. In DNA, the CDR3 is TGTGCCAGCAGCCCGGGACAGGCCCGAAATGAAAAACTGTTTTTT.

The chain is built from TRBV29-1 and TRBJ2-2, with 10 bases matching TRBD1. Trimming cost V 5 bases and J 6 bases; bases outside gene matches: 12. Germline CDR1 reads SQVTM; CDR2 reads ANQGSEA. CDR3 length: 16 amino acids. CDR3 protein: CSVSGSTGGGPGELFF. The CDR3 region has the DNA TGCAGCGTTAGCGGGTCGACAGGGGGCGGTCCCGGGGAGCTGTTTTTT.

The CDR3 region is CASSLILTGGYNQPQHF. CDR3 DNA sequence: TGTGCCAGCAGTCTCATCCTGACAGGGGGATACAATCAGCCCCAGCATTTT. The chain joins TRBV28 to TRBJ1-5; 9 bases agree with TRBD1. CDR3 length: 17 residues. V shed 5 bases, J shed 3 bases, and the junction held 11 bases outside the gene matches. CDR1 is MDHEN, CDR2 SYDVKM, per germline. The full variable domain, in which reference TRBV28 and TRBJ1-5 provide the parts outside the CDR3, is DVKVTQSSRYLVKRTGEKVFLECVQDMDHENMFWYRQDPGLGLRLIYFSYDVKMKEKGDIPEGYSVSREKKERFSLILESASTNQTSMYLCASSLILTGGYNQPQHFGDGTRLSIL.

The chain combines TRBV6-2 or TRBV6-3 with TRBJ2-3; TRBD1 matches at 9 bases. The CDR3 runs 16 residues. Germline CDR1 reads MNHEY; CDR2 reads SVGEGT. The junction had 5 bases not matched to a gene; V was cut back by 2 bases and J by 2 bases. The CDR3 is CASSYPDRGVTDTQYF. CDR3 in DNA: TGTGCCAGCAGTTACCCGGACAGGGGTGTCACAGATACGCAGTATTTT.